Below are 21 T cell receptor beta chains sequenced from a single sample in a study of response to subunit inactivated influenza vaccine (dated by TCRdb to about 2018). The library was made by RT-PCR. This sample was sequenced with an Illumina HiSeq 2500. TCRdb handled the public reads itself, with Q25 trimming in fastp and clone calling in MiXCR, and kept productive beta chains. Each entry merges the rows of one CDR3 protein and shows their most common DNA and genes. This sample lists over 800,000 distinct CDR3 sequences; about 20% were detected once. Approximately 10% of the sample rests with the top ten. Source: PBMCs from blood, taken 5 days after vaccination. Every receptor here comes from a man aged 45 to 65 who received an inactivated influenza vaccine. Donor details come from another sample of the same person, matched by shared clones.

The chain joins TRBV7-9 to TRBJ2-1, with a tentative D call TRBD1 (6 bases). Between the trimmed V and J ends, which lost 5 bases and 5 bases, there was a span of 16 bases. The CDR3 runs to 15 residues. Germline CDR1 and CDR2: SEHNR and FQNEAQ (reference sequence). This CDR3 reads CASSPAWTDNNEQFF. Here the CDR3 DNA reads TGTGCCAGCAGCCCGGCGTGGACAGATAACAATGAGCAGTTCTTC.

This clonotype was counted a few times. V is TRBV12-3 or TRBV12-4 and J is TRBJ1-3; D remains unclear. CDR3 length: 13 amino acids. V was shortened by 6 bases and J by 5 bases, with 11 bases between the two germline ends. DNA for the CDR3: TGTGCCAGCAGGCAGACGGAGCGAAACACCATATATTTT. This sequence encodes CASRQTERNTIYF.

The chain employs TRBV20-1 and TRBJ1-4; D not resolved. With 0 bases removed from V and 6 bases from J, the gap between germline ends came to 11 bases. This CDR3 region has 14 residues. CDR1 DFQATT and CDR2 SNEGSKA come from the germline V gene (reference sequence). In DNA, the CDR3 is TGCAGTGCTAGAGATCTGCGGGGAGATGAAAAACTGTTTTTT. Translation gives CSARDLRGDEKLFF.

The genes are TRBV5-6 and TRBJ1-5; 9 bases fit TRBD1. In germline, CDR1 is SGHDT, CDR2 YYEEEE. The CDR3 runs to 13 residues. The V and J ends lost 4 bases and 9 bases, in that order; junction bases with no gene match: 5. Here the CDR3 reads CASSRDRATPQHF. The CDR3 DNA reads TGTGCCAGCAGCAGGGACAGGGCTACGCCCCAGCATTTT.

A few counts support this clonotype. The V gene is TRBV5-1, the J gene TRBJ2-7; D call uncertain. Between the trimmed V and J ends, which lost 5 bases and 2 bases, there was a span of 11 bases. The V gene's germline CDR1 is SGHRS and CDR2 YFSETQ. The CDR3 is 13 residues long. CDR3 sequence: CASSQSGPYEQYF. Here the CDR3 DNA reads TGCGCCAGCAGTCAATCCGGGCCCTACGAGCAGTACTTC.

This clonotype was counted between two and nine times. J is TRBJ2-2 and V is TRBV28, with D possibly called TRBD1 or TRBD2 (5 bases each). Trimming cost V 4 bases and J 9 bases, with 6 bases left between them. Germline lookup yields CDR1 MDHEN and CDR2 SYDVKM. The CDR3 is 11 amino acids. The CDR3 nucleotides read TGTGCCAGCAGTTCGGGGCGGGAGCTGTTTTTT. Its translation: CASSSGRELFF. Together with reference TRBV28 and TRBJ2-2, the CDR3 gives the full variable domain: DVKVTQSSRYLVKRTGEKVFLECVQDMDHENMFWYRQDPGLGLRLIYFSYDVKMKEKGDIPEGYSVSREKKERFSLILESASTNQTSMYLCASSSGRELFFGEGSRLTVL.

This clonotype occurred many times. This chain uses TRBV5-4 with TRBJ2-1, with D unresolved. There are 14 residues in the CDR3. Germline loops: CDR1 SGHNT, CDR2 YYREEE (reference sequence). Trimming took 4 bases from V and 7 from J, leaving 15 bases between them. The CDR3 spells CASSPHPGSNEQFF. The CDR3 DNA is TGTGCCAGCAGCCCCCACCCTGGTAGTAATGAGCAGTTCTTC.

The table lists this clonotype with a count of one. This chain links TRBV5-6 with TRBJ2-7, with a possible D match to TRBD2 (6 bases). CDR1 is SGHDT, CDR2 YYEEEE, per germline. The CDR3 sequence is 14 residues long. Trimming cost V 4 bases and J 3 bases, with 14 bases left between them. CDR3 in amino acids: CASSPGLHFYEQYF. CDR3 coding DNA: TGTGCCAGCAGCCCCGGACTACACTTCTACGAGCAGTACTTC.

The J gene is TRBJ1-2, the V gene TRBV6-1; the D is unclear. CDR3 size: 13 residues. Germline CDR1 reads MNHNS; CDR2 reads SASEGT. V shed 4 bases and J shed 4 bases, with 10 bases lying between them. The CDR3 nucleotides are TGTGCCAGCAGTGTAATGGGCCTCTATGGCTACACCTTC. Residues: CASSVMGLYGYTF.

This clonotype was counted only a few times. The chain combines TRBV20-1 with TRBJ1-1; D gene uncertain. The germline V and J ends were trimmed by 7 bases and 1 base, with 10 bases remaining between them. Germline V gene data show CDR1 as DFQATT and CDR2 as SNEGSKA (reference sequence). The CDR3 runs to 12 residues. CDR3 coding DNA: TGCAGTGTTTCTCAAAAGAACACTGAAGCTTTCTTT. Protein: CSVSQKNTEAFF.

This clonotype appeared a few times. The rearrangement joins TRBV4-2 to TRBJ2-3; 9 nucleotides line up with TRBD2. The germline gives CDR1 LGHNA, CDR2 YNFKEQ. Germline trimming cut 1 base from V and 6 bases from J; bases unmatched to any gene: 5. This CDR3 has 15 amino acids. The CDR3 bases are TGTGCCAGCAGCCAAGGTCTAGCGGGGATGGATACGCAGTATTTT. Translated: CASSQGLAGMDTQYF.

Ten or more counts support this clonotype. The chain carries TRBV20-1 and TRBJ2-3, with 7 nucleotides matching TRBD2. V lost 3 bases and J lost 1; bases outside the gene matches: 13. This CDR3 is built from 17 residues. Germline-derived CDR1 and CDR2 are DFQATT and SNEGSKA (reference sequence). The CDR3: CSARVIPGTIGTDTQYF. For the CDR3, the DNA is TGCAGTGCTAGGGTTATACCCGGGACTATTGGCACAGATACGCAGTATTTT.

This chain connects TRBV20-1 to TRBJ2-1; 9 nucleotides align to TRBD1. Trimming at V came to 1 base and at J to 2 bases, leaving 0 bases not matched to a gene. The CDR3 extends over 14 amino acids. Germline lookup yields CDR1 DFQATT and CDR2 SNEGSKA (reference sequence). This CDR3 is CSARGDRAYNEQFF. DNA for the CDR3: TGCAGTGCTAGAGGGGACAGGGCCTACAATGAGCAGTTCTTC.

The chain recombines TRBV6-2 or TRBV6-3 with TRBJ2-7; 7 bases are shared with TRBD2. CDR3 size: 15 residues. Germline V gene sequence: CDR1 MNHEY, CDR2 SVGEGT. J gave up 4 bases and V 5 bases, and 11 bases lay outside the gene matches. The chain's CDR3 is CASSHWTRAKYEQYF. CDR3 DNA: TGTGCCAGCAGTCACTGGACTAGAGCTAAATACGAGCAGTACTTC.

This clonotype was found a few times. The CDR3 nucleotides are TGCGCCAGCAGCTTCACCGGGACAGGTCCCCGCGAGCAGTACTTC. Translating gives CASSFTGTGPREQYF. J is TRBJ2-7 and V is TRBV5-1; TRBD1 matches at 8 bases. CDR3 length: 15 residues. Trimming cost V 2 bases and J 6 bases; bases outside gene matches: 10. Germline V gene data show CDR1 as SGHRS and CDR2 as YFSETQ.

This clonotype showed up just a few times. The chain combines TRBV4-2 with TRBJ1-1, with a possible D match to TRBD1 (6 bases). There are 15 residues in the CDR3. CDR1 is LGHNA, CDR2 YNFKEQ, per germline. V lost 0 bases, J lost 0 bases, and 8 bases lay in between. The CDR3 protein is CASSQDAGVNTEAFF. CDR3 sequence (DNA): TGTGCCAGCAGCCAAGATGCAGGGGTGAACACTGAAGCTTTCTTT.

The genes are TRBV28 and TRBJ1-1; D may be TRBD1 (5 bases). The CDR3 runs 15 residues. Looked up from germline, CDR1 is MDHEN and CDR2 is SYDVKM. Trimming removed 5 bases from V and 1 base from J, with 14 bases in between. The chain's CDR3 is CASSRLGTANTEAFF. The DNA of the CDR3 is TGTGCCAGCAGTCGCCTAGGGACGGCGAACACTGAAGCTTTCTTT.

This clonotype was detected a few times. The chain joins TRBV9 to TRBJ1-6; D gene ambiguous. Trimming removed 0 bases at V and 10 bases at J, with 14 bases between. The germline V gene encodes CDR1 SGDLS and CDR2 YYNGEE. This CDR3 has 15 residues. In DNA, the CDR3 is TGTGCCAGCAGCGTAGACGGCGGCCGATGGTCACCCCTCCACTTT. Translating gives CASSVDGGRWSPLHF.

There are a few counts of this clonotype. This sequence joins TRBV29-1 and TRBJ2-7; 8 bases map to TRBD2. Germline V lookup: CDR1 SQVTM, CDR2 ANQGSEA. CDR3 length: 13 residues. Unmatched junction bases numbered 8, after V lost 7 bases and J lost 3 bases. This CDR3 reads CSAGRGVGYEQYF. The CDR3 nucleotides are TGCAGCGCAGGGCGGGGGGTAGGCTACGAGCAGTACTTC.

This clonotype came up a few times. V and J are TRBV6-1 and TRBJ2-1, with 9 bases lining up with TRBD1. Unmatched junction bases numbered 10, after V lost 6 bases and J lost 7 bases. CDR3 length: 15 amino acids. Germline CDR1 is MNHNS and CDR2 is SASEGT. DNA of the CDR3: TGTGCCAGCAGGAACCCGGGACAGGGTTTGAATGAGCAGTTCTTC. This gives the protein CASRNPGQGLNEQFF.

This clonotype was found a few times. This chain uses TRBV6-1 with TRBJ2-5, with 7 bases matching TRBD2. The CDR3 spans 18 residues. Germline V gene lookup returns CDR1 MNHNS and CDR2 SASEGT. V shed 1 base, J shed 2 bases, and the junction held 13 bases outside the gene matches. In DNA, the CDR3 is TGTGCCAGCAGTGAAGGGTACGGGGGAGGGCAAGGTCAAGAGACCCAGTACTTC. It translates to CASSEGYGGGQGQETQYF.